This TCR beta chain was sequenced in a study of cytotoxic CD8 clonotypes in ibrutinib-treated CLL. Overall study context: Of the patients, about 12 were relapsed/refractory, 15 treatment-naive and 17 to 18 IGHV unmutated.

Assay: immunoSEQ multiplex PCR; the TCRdb copy retains only in-frame clones and omits some. The table lists roughly 16,000 clones, about 61% of them singletons. This clone showed up just a few times. What it binds is unknown. The CDR3 runs to 15 residues. The study, taken as a whole, reports: Pretreatment clonality was elevated relative to age-matched healthy donors and paralleled circulating CD8+ T-cell counts.

The TCR originated in a human donor with chronic lymphocytic leukemia. Sequenced material: PBMCs, taken after 12 months of ibrutinib treatment. The chain links TRBV21-1 to TRBJ2-6. TRBV21-1 is flagged as a pseudogene. CDR3 loop: CATLGFNEGANVLTF. The CDR3 nucleotides read TGTGCCACCCTAGGGTTCAACGAAGGGGCCAACGTCCTGACTTTC.